This is a list of T cell receptor beta chains from one sample in a study of shared clonotypes between healthy human individuals. Clones were sequenced by immunoSEQ multiplex PCR, and TCRdb holds only the in-frame ones, with some missing. The sample consists of roughly 510,000 clones, over 75% of them appearing once. Sequencing was performed on PBMCs. These receptors were obtained from a woman in her forties in good health. Some clones in this sample may be carry-over from other donors' samples. Both conserved end residues are part of each CDR3. Fields, in order: J gene, clone size, D gene, V gene, CDR3 DNA, CDR3 protein. D genes are given only for firm matches. Clone size is given for some rows only: seen once, a few or many times, or a class if the clone is expanded.

J gene: TRBJ2-7; clone size: NA; D gene: TRBD2; V gene: TRBV9; CDR3 DNA: TGTGCCAGCAGCGTAGAACTAGCGGGGACCTACGAGCAGTACTTC; CDR3 protein: CASSVELAGTYEQYF
J gene: TRBJ1-1; clone size: NA; D gene: NA; V gene: TRBV6-1; CDR3 DNA: TGTGCCAGCACCGAGATGAGGGGGTCCACTGAAGCTTTCTTT; CDR3 protein: CASTEMRGSTEAFF
J gene: TRBJ2-1; clone size: NA; D gene: TRBD2; V gene: TRBV11-2; CDR3 DNA: TGTGCCAGCAGCTTACGCGAACTAGCGGGTATCCGGCACAATGAGCAGTTCTTC; CDR3 protein: CASSLRELAGIRHNEQFF
J gene: TRBJ2-1; clone size: many; D gene: TRBD2; V gene: TRBV6-1; CDR3 DNA: TGTGCCAGCAGTGATGAAGCGGGAGAGTACAATGAGCAGTTCTTC; CDR3 protein: CASSDEAGEYNEQFF
J gene: TRBJ2-5; clone size: NA; D gene: NA; V gene: TRBV5-8; CDR3 DNA: TGTGCCAGCAGCCTCCAGGGGCAGGGGCAAGAGACCCAGTACTTC; CDR3 protein: CASSLQGQGQETQYF
J gene: TRBJ2-3; clone size: once; D gene: NA; V gene: TRBV10-3; CDR3 DNA: TGTGCCATCAGTTGGAGAATGGATACGCAGTATTTT; CDR3 protein: CAISWRMDTQYF
J gene: TRBJ2-1; clone size: NA; D gene: NA; V gene: TRBV9; CDR3 DNA: TGTGCCAGCAGCGTAGCCAGATCCAATGAGCAGTTCTTC; CDR3 protein: CASSVARSNEQFF
J gene: TRBJ2-2; clone size: NA; D gene: NA; V gene: TRBV5-4; CDR3 DNA: TGTGCCAGCAGCTCTGCCTCATTAAGGAACACCGGGGAGCTGTTTTTT; CDR3 protein: CASSSASLRNTGELFF
J gene: TRBJ2-4; clone size: NA; D gene: NA; V gene: TRBV29-1; CDR3 DNA: TGCAGCGTTGAAGATCGCAGAGGGAGAGCCAAAAACATTCAGTACTTC; CDR3 protein: CSVEDRRGRAKNIQYF
J gene: TRBJ2-6; clone size: NA; D gene: NA; V gene: TRBV25-1; CDR3 DNA: TGTGCCAGCAGTGAACGGATCTCTGGGGCCAACGTCCTGACTTTC; CDR3 protein: CASSERISGANVLTF
J gene: TRBJ2-7; clone size: NA; D gene: TRBD2; V gene: TRBV28; CDR3 DNA: TGTGCCAGCAGTTTACTGGGGTCTAGCGGGAGCTACGAGCAGTACTTC; CDR3 protein: CASSLLGSSGSYEQYF
J gene: TRBJ2-7; clone size: NA; D gene: NA; V gene: TRBV6-5; CDR3 DNA: TGTGCCAGCAGTTACTACGATGGGGAGCAGTACTTC; CDR3 protein: CASSYYDGEQYF
J gene: TRBJ1-1; clone size: NA; D gene: NA; V gene: TRBV6-1; CDR3 DNA: TGTGCCAGCCAACCTGGGGGTGGGACTGAAGCTTTCTTT; CDR3 protein: CASQPGGGTEAFF
J gene: TRBJ1-6; clone size: NA; D gene: NA; V gene: TRBV28; CDR3 DNA: TGTGCCAGCAGTTCCCCGGCCGACTATTCACCCCTCCACTTT; CDR3 protein: CASSSPADYSPLHF
J gene: TRBJ2-5; clone size: NA; D gene: NA; V gene: TRBV30; CDR3 DNA: TGTGCCTGGAGAAGGGTCTCCGCGGAGACCCAGTACTTC; CDR3 protein: CAWRRVSAETQYF
J gene: TRBJ2-1; clone size: NA; D gene: NA; V gene: TRBV7-8; CDR3 DNA: TGTGCCAGCAGCGTCGTGGAGGCCTACAATGAGCAGTTCTTC; CDR3 protein: CASSVVEAYNEQFF
J gene: TRBJ1-4; clone size: NA; D gene: NA; V gene: TRBV15; CDR3 DNA: TGTGCCACCAGCAAAGGACGGGCCGACAAACTGTTTTTT; CDR3 protein: CATSKGRADKLFF
J gene: TRBJ2-2; clone size: NA; D gene: NA; V gene: TRBV5-1; CDR3 DNA: TGCGCCAGCAGTCTGGCTGGAGGGGCCGCCGGGGAGCTGTTTTTT; CDR3 protein: CASSLAGGAAGELFF
J gene: TRBJ2-1; clone size: NA; D gene: NA; V gene: TRBV14; CDR3 DNA: TGTGCCAGCAGCCAAGTTCGCCCGAAGCGGTCCAGCTCCTACAATGAGCAGTTCTTC; CDR3 protein: CASSQVRPKRSSSYNEQFF
J gene: TRBJ2-7; clone size: few; D gene: NA; V gene: TRBV5-1; CDR3 DNA: TGCGCCAGCAGCTTGGTGGCGGGACGGCTCTACGAGCAGTACTTC; CDR3 protein: CASSLVAGRLYEQYF
J gene: TRBJ2-3; clone size: once; D gene: NA; V gene: TRBV9; CDR3 DNA: TGTGCCAGCAGCGTAGCCCTAGCAAGCACAGATACGCAGTATTTT; CDR3 protein: CASSVALASTDTQYF
J gene: TRBJ2-7; clone size: once; D gene: NA; V gene: TRBV7-8; CDR3 DNA: TGTGCCAGCAGTTTTCCCTACGAGCAGTACTTC; CDR3 protein: CASSFPYEQYF
J gene: TRBJ2-1; clone size: few; D gene: NA; V gene: TRBV2; CDR3 DNA: TGTGCCAGCAGTTATACAGGGTCGGGTGAGCAGTTCTTC; CDR3 protein: CASSYTGSGEQFF
J gene: TRBJ2-1; clone size: NA; D gene: TRBD2; V gene: TRBV6-6; CDR3 DNA: TGTGCCAGCAGTTACGTGGCTAGCGGAGTCAATGAGCAGTTCTTC; CDR3 protein: CASSYVASGVNEQFF
J gene: TRBJ2-1; clone size: NA; D gene: NA; V gene: TRBV10-3; CDR3 DNA: TGTGCCATCAGTGAGTCGACTCCAGGGTGGTCCTACAATGAGCAGTTCTTC; CDR3 protein: CAISESTPGWSYNEQFF
J gene: TRBJ2-7; clone size: few; D gene: TRBD1; V gene: TRBV7-6; CDR3 DNA: TGTGCCAGCAGCTCGCAGGGGACAGGGGCCCACGAGCAGTACTTC; CDR3 protein: CASSSQGTGAHEQYF
J gene: TRBJ2-2; clone size: NA; D gene: NA; V gene: TRBV5-1; CDR3 DNA: TGCGCCAGCAGCTTAACAGGGTTCGGGGAGCTGTTTTTT; CDR3 protein: CASSLTGFGELFF
J gene: TRBJ2-7; clone size: NA; D gene: TRBD2; V gene: TRBV7-2; CDR3 DNA: TGTGCCAGCAGCCCGGGGGCACCTAGCGGGATGGGCTACGAGCAGTACTTC; CDR3 protein: CASSPGAPSGMGYEQYF
J gene: TRBJ2-5; clone size: NA; D gene: TRBD2; V gene: TRBV15; CDR3 DNA: TGTGCCACCAGCAAGGGACTAGCTGGGACCCAGTACTTC; CDR3 protein: CATSKGLAGTQYF
J gene: TRBJ2-7; clone size: NA; D gene: NA; V gene: TRBV18; CDR3 DNA: TGTGCCAGCTCACTTACTTACAGGGATTCCTACGAGCAGTACTTC; CDR3 protein: CASSLTYRDSYEQYF
J gene: TRBJ2-7; clone size: few; D gene: NA; V gene: TRBV10-3; CDR3 DNA: TGTGCCATCAGTGATCCGACAGCCTACGAGCAGTACTTC; CDR3 protein: CAISDPTAYEQYF
J gene: TRBJ1-5; clone size: few; D gene: NA; V gene: TRBV10-3; CDR3 DNA: TGTGCCGCCCAACAGGGCCAGGGTCAGCCCCAGCATTTT; CDR3 protein: CAAQQGQGQPQHF
J gene: TRBJ2-1; clone size: NA; D gene: NA; V gene: TRBV5-4; CDR3 DNA: TGTGCCAGCAGCTGGGGTGGAACCTACAATGAGCAGTTCTTC; CDR3 protein: CASSWGGTYNEQFF
J gene: TRBJ1-3; clone size: NA; D gene: NA; V gene: TRBV2; CDR3 DNA: TGTGCCAGCAGTGTGGCGGAAAGAATAAGTGGAAACACCATATATTTT; CDR3 protein: CASSVAERISGNTIYF
J gene: TRBJ2-7; clone size: NA; D gene: TRBD2; V gene: TRBV9; CDR3 DNA: TGTGCCAGCAGCGTAGGGACTAGCGAGCTCTACGAGCAGTACTTC; CDR3 protein: CASSVGTSELYEQYF
J gene: TRBJ2-1; clone size: NA; D gene: NA; V gene: TRBV25-1; CDR3 DNA: TGTGCCAGCAGTGGCGGAGCGTCCCAAAATTACAATGAGCAGTTCTTC; CDR3 protein: CASSGGASQNYNEQFF